This T cell receptor beta chain derives from a study of neurological immune-mediated disorders. Notes on the study in general: When the repertoires were grouped phylogenetically, those of 18 of the 34 multiple sclerosis patients came together in a single cluster of related CDR3 sequences, which points to a possible repertoire-level signature. Subjects shared no identical expanded-clone CDR3 amino acid sequences, suggesting private TCR-beta repertoires in all groups. Multiple sclerosis patients had less TCR clonal expansion than even healthy controls, unlike HTLV-1-associated myelopathy.

Over 160 million TCR-beta sequences from 15-18 subjects were obtained in each sequencing run. TCRdb reanalysed the 5' RACE reads using MiXCR and keeps one entry per CDR3 protein. The table has 25,000 to 30,000 distinct CDR3 sequences, 2.5% to 4% seen once. CDR3 length: 13 residues. V lost 4 bases and J 1 base, leaving 7 bases between the germline ends. The germline gives CDR1 SGHTA, CDR2 FQGNSA. Note on this clonotype: As yet, its antigen is unknown.

The rearrangement uses TRBV7-2 and TRBJ1-1; D is unresolved. Input material: PBMCs. This receptor was taken from a woman aged 25 to 39 with multiple sclerosis. CDR3 sequence (DNA): TGTGCCAGCAGCTCTCCCCAGAACACTGAAGCTTTCTTT. Translated, it gives CASSSPQNTEAFF.